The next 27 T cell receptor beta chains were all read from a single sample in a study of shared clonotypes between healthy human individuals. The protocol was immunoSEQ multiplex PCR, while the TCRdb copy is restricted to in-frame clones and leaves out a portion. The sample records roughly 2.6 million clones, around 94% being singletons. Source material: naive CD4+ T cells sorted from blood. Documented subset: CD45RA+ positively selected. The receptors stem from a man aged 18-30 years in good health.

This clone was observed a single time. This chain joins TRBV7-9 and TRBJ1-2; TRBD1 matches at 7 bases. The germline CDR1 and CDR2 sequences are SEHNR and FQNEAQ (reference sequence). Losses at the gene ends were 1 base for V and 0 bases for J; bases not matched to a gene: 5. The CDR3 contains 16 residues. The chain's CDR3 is CASSLGGGEANYGYTF. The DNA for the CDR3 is TGTGCCAGCAGCTTAGGAGGGGGCGAAGCTAACTATGGCTACACCTTC.

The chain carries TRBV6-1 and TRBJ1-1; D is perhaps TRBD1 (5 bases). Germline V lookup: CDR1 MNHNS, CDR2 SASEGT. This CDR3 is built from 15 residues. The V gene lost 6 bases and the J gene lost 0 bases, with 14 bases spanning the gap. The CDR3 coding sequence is TGTGCCAGCAGGTCCGGGGCCTTTATGAACACTGAAGCTTTCTTT. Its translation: CASRSGAFMNTEAFF.

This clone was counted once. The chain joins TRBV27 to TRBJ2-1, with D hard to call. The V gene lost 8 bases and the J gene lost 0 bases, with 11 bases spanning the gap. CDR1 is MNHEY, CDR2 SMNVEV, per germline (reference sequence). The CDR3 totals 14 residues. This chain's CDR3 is CASLPRGSYNEQFF. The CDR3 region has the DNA TGTGCCAGCCTCCCCCGTGGCTCCTACAATGAGCAGTTCTTC.

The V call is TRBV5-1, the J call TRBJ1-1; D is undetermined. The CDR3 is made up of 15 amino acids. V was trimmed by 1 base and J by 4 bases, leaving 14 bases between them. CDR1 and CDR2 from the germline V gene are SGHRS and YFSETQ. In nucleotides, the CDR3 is TGCGCCAGCAGCTTGAGGCCGGGTGTTGGCACTGAAGCTTTCTTT. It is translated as CASSLRPGVGTEAFF.

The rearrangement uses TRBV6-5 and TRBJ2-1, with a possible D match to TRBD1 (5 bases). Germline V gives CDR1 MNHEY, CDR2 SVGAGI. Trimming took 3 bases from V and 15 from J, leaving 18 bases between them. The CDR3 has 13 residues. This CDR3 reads CASSYLSTGQWFF. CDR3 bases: TGTGCCAGCAGTTATTTATCCACAGGTCAGTGGTTCTTC.

In DNA, the CDR3 is TGTGCCATCAGTGGGCTGGGGGGAAACTACGAGCAGTACTTC. It specifies CAISGLGGNYEQYF. The J gene is TRBJ2-7, the V gene TRBV10-3; a weak D match, TRBD2 (6 bases). The CDR3 is 14 residues long. V was shortened by 4 bases and J by 3 bases, with 13 bases between the two germline ends. Germline lookup yields CDR1 ENHRY and CDR2 SYGVKD.

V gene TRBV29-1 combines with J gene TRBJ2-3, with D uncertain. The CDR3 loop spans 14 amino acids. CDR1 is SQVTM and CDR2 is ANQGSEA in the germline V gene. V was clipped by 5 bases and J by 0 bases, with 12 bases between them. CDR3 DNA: TGCAGCGTTTCAAACAGAACTAGCACAGATACGCAGTATTTT. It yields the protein CSVSNRTSTDTQYF.

CDR3 in DNA: TGCGCCAGCAGAATACAGAACTCCTACGAGCAGTACTTC. As protein: CASRIQNSYEQYF. V usage is TRBV10-2 and J usage is TRBJ2-7; D gene ambiguous. CDR1 is WSHSY, CDR2 SAAADI, per germline. V lost 6 bases and J lost 0, with 9 bases in between. CDR3 length: 13 amino acids.

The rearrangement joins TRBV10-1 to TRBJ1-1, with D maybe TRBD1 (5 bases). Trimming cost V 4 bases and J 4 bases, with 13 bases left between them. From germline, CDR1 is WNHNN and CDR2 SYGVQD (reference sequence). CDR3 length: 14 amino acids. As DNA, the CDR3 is TGCGCCAGCAGTGCGAGGGGCTTGGGCACTGAAGCTTTCTTT. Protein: CASSARGLGTEAFF.

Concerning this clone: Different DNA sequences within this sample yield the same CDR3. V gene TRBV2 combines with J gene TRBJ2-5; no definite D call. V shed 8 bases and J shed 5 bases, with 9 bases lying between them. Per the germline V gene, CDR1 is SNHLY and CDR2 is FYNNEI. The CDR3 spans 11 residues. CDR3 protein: CASRLRETQYF. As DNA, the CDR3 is TGTGCCAGCCGACTTCGGGAGACCCAGTACTTC. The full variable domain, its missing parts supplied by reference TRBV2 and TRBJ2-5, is EPEVTQTPSHQVTQMGQEVILRCVPISNHLYFYWYRQILGQKVEFLVSFYNNEISEKSEIFDDQFSVERPDGSNFTLKIRSTKLEDSAMYFCASRLRETQYFGPGTRLLVL.

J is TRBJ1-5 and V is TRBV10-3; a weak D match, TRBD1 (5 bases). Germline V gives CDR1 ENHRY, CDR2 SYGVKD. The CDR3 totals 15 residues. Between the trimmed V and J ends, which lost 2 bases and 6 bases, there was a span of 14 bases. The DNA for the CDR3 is TGTGCCATCAGTGAGGGACAAGAGCGTAGTCAGCCCCAGCATTTT. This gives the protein CAISEGQERSQPQHF.

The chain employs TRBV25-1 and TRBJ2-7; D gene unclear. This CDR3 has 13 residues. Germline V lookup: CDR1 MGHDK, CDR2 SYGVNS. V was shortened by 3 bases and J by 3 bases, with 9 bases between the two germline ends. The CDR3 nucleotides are TGTGCCAGCAGTGATGTTGGTGTCTACGAGCAGTACTTC. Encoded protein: CASSDVGVYEQYF.

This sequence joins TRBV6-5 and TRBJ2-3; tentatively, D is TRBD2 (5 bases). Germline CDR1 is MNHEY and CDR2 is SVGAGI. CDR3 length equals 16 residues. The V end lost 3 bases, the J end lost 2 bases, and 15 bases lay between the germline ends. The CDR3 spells CASSYLRVRPTDTQYF. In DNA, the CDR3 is TGTGCCAGCAGTTATTTGCGGGTCAGACCCACAGATACGCAGTATTTT.

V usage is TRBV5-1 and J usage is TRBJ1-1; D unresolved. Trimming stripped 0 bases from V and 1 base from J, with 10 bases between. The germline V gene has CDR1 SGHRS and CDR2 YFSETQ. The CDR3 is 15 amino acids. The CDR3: CASSLAPSGNTEAFF. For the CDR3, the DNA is TGCGCCAGCAGCTTGGCCCCATCAGGGAACACTGAAGCTTTCTTT.

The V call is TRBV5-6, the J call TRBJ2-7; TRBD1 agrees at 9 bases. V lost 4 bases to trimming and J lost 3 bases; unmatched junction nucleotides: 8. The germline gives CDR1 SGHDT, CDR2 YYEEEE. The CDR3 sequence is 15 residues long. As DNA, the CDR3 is TGTGCCAGCAGCAAACCGGGACAGGGACGCTACGAGCAGTACTTC. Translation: CASSKPGQGRYEQYF.

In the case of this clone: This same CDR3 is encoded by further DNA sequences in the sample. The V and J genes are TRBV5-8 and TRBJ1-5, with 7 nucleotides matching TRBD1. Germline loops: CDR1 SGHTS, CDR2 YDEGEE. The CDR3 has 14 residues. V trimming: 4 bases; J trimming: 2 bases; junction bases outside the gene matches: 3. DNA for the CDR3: TGTGCCAGCAGCCAAGGACAGGGCAATCAGCCCCAGCATTTT. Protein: CASSQGQGNQPQHF.

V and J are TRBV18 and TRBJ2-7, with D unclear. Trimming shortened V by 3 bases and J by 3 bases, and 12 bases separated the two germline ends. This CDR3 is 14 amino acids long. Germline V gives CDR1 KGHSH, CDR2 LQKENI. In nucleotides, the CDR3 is TGTGCCAGCTCACCGGGCAGCCTGTACTACGAGCAGTACTTC. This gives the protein CASSPGSLYYEQYF. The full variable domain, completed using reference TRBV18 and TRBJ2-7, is NAGVMQNPRHLVRRRGQEARLRCSPMKGHSHVYWYRQLPEEGLKFMVYLQKENIIDESGMPKERFSAEFPKEGPSILRIQQVVRGDSAAYFCASSPGSLYYEQYFGPGTRLTVT.

For the CDR3, the DNA is TGTGCCAGCAGTCCCTCTGAAGGCGCTGAAGCTTTCTTT. This encodes CASSPSEGAEAFF. V gene TRBV5-4 combines with J gene TRBJ1-1, with D unclear. This CDR3 spans 13 amino acids. Germline CDR1 is SGHNT and CDR2 is YYREEE (reference sequence). V gave up 5 bases and J gave up 6 bases, with 14 bases separating them. Full variable domain (missing parts from reference TRBV5-4 and TRBJ1-1): ETGVTQSPTHLIKTRGQQVTLRCSSQSGHNTVSWYQQALGQGPQFIFQYYREEENGRGNFPPRFSGLQFPNYSSELNVNALELDDSALYLCASSPSEGAEAFFGQGTRLTVV.

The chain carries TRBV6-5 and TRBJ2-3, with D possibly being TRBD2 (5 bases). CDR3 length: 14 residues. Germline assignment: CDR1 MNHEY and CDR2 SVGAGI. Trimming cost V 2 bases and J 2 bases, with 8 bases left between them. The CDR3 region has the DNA TGTGCCAGCAGTTACACGAGGGACACAGATACGCAGTATTTT. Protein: CASSYTRDTDTQYF.

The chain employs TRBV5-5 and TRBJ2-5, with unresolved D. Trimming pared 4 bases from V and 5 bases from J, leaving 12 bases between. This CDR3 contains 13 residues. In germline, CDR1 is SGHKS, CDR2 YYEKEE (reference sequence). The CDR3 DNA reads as TGTGCCAGCAGCACCTACGATTATGAGACCCAGTACTTC. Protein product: CASSTYDYETQYF.

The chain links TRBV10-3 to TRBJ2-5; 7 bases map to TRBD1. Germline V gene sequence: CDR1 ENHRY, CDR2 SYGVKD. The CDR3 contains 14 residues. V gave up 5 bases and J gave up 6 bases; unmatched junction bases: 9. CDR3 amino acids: CAISSVRDSKTQYF. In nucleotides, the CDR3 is TGTGCCATCAGTTCAGTGAGGGACAGTAAGACCCAGTACTTC.

CDR3 amino acids: CASTEDRVSGANVLTF. The CDR3 DNA sequence: TGTGCCAGCACCGAAGACAGGGTGTCTGGGGCCAACGTCCTGACTTTC. The chain is built from TRBV6-6 and TRBJ2-6; TRBD1 agrees at 7 bases. There are 16 residues in the CDR3. J lost 1 base, V lost 7 bases, and 7 bases had no gene match. The germline V gene encodes CDR1 MNHNY and CDR2 SVGAGI (reference sequence).

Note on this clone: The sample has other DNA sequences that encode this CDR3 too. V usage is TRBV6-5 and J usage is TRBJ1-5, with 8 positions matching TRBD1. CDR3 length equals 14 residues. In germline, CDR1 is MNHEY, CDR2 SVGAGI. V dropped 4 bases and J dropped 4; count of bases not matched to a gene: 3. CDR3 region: CASSSRTGNQPQHF. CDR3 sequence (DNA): TGTGCCAGCAGTTCTCGGACAGGGAATCAGCCCCAGCATTTT.

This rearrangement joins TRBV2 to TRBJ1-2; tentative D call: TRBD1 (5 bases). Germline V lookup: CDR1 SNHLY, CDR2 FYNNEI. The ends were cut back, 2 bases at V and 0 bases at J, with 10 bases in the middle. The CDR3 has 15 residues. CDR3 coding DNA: TGTGCCAGCAGTGAATTTGGGGGAGCTAACTATGGCTACACCTTC. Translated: CASSEFGGANYGYTF.

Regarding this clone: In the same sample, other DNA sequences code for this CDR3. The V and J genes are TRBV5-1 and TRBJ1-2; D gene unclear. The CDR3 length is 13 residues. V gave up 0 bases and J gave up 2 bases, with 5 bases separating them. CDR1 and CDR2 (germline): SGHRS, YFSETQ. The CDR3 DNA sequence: TGCGCCAGCAGCTTGGAGCGGAACTATGGCTACACCTTC. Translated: CASSLERNYGYTF.

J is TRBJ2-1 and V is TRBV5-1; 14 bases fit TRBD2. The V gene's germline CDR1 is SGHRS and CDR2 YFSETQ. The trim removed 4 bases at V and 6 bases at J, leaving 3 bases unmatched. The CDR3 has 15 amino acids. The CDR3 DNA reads TGCGCCAGCAGCAGGACTAGCGGGGGGACCAATGAGCAGTTCTTC. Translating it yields CASSRTSGGTNEQFF.

Written as DNA, the CDR3 is TGTGCCAGCAGCCCGGAAGGCGGGGGGTTCACCGGGGAGCTGTTTTTT. Amino acids: CASSPEGGGFTGELFF. V and J are TRBV5-4 and TRBJ2-2, with 8 bases matching TRBD2. The CDR3 is made up of 16 amino acids. Germline V gene lookup returns CDR1 SGHNT and CDR2 YYREEE (reference sequence). The trim removed 4 bases at V and 4 bases at J, leaving 9 bases unmatched.